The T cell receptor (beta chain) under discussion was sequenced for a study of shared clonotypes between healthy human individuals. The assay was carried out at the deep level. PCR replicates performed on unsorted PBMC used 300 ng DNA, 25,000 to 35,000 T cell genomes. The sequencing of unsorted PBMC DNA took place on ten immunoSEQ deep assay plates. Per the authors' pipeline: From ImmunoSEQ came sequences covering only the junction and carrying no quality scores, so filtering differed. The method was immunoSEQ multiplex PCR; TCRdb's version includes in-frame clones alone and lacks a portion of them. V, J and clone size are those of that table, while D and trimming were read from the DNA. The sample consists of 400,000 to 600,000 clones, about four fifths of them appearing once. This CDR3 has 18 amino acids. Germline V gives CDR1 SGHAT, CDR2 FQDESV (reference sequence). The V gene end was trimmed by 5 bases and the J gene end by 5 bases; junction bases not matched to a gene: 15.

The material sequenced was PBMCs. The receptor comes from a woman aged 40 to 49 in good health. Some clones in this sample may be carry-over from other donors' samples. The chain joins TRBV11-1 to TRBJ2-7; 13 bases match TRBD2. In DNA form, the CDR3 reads TGTGCCAGCAGCCCTACCCCCCTGGGACTAGCGGGATCCCACGAGCAGTACTTC. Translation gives CASSPTPLGLAGSHEQYF.